These 6 T cell receptor beta chains originate from one sample sequenced in a study of blood T cell repertoires in COVID-19. Assay: immunoSEQ multiplex PCR; the TCRdb copy retains only in-frame clones and omits some. The table has around 200,000 clones, 80% to 90% seen once; the top ten hold roughly 18%. Specimen: peripheral blood. Receptors were obtained from a woman older than 75 with active or convalescent COVID-19.

In nucleotides, the CDR3 is TGCGCCAGCAGCTTGGAGACACCCCTGGGAGACGAGCAGTACTTC. Translated, it gives CASSLETPLGDEQYF. The chain combines TRBV5-1 with TRBJ2-7, with D possibly matching TRBD2 (5 bases). The V end lost 0 bases, the J end lost 5 bases, and 15 bases lay between the germline ends. There are 15 residues in the CDR3. In germline, CDR1 is SGHRS, CDR2 YFSETQ.

On this clone: The same CDR3 is also encoded by other DNA sequences in this sample. The chain carries TRBV7-9 and TRBJ1-4, with unresolved D. The CDR3 totals 14 residues. Germline lookup yields CDR1 SEHNR and CDR2 FQNEAQ (reference sequence). V dropped 2 bases and J dropped 8 bases, with 12 bases sitting between them. CDR3: CASSLTRGGEKLFF. CDR3 DNA: TGTGCCAGCAGCTTAACAAGAGGTGGGGAAAAACTGTTTTTT.

The chain is built from TRBV18 and TRBJ2-3, with D possibly TRBD2 on 5 matching bases. Looked up from germline, CDR1 is KGHSH and CDR2 is LQKENI. The CDR3 is 15 residues long. V lost 3 bases and J lost 1, with 11 bases in between. In DNA form, the CDR3 reads TGTGCCAGCTCACCCAGACTCGGGGGCACAGATACGCAGTATTTT. This translates into CASSPRLGGTDTQYF.

The genes are TRBV10-1 and TRBJ1-2; 9 bases match TRBD1. In germline, CDR1 is WNHNN, CDR2 SYGVQD (reference sequence). The length of the CDR3 is 15 residues. V lost 3 bases and J lost 3; bases outside the gene matches: 5. Here the CDR3 reads CASSDWTGEDYGYTF. The CDR3 bases are TGCGCCAGCAGTGACTGGACAGGGGAGGACTATGGCTACACCTTC.

This sequence joins TRBV7-9 and TRBJ2-1, with D tentatively TRBD2 (7 bases). CDR3 length: 15 amino acids. Per the germline V gene, CDR1 is SEHNR and CDR2 is FQNEAQ (reference sequence). The V end was cut by 5 bases, the J end by 9 bases, with 20 bases between. The CDR3 loop reads CASSPQGGGGSEQFF. Here the CDR3 DNA reads TGTGCCAGCAGCCCACAGGGCGGGGGAGGAAGTGAGCAGTTCTTC.

This chain uses TRBV7-8 with TRBJ2-7, with D possibly matching TRBD2 (5 bases). Trimming cost V 5 bases and J 4 bases, with 12 bases left between them. This CDR3 region has 13 residues. Per germline, CDR1 SGHVS and CDR2 FQNEAQ. CDR3 bases: TGTGCCAGCAGCCCCGTACTAGGATACGAGCAGTACTTC. It codes for CASSPVLGYEQYF.